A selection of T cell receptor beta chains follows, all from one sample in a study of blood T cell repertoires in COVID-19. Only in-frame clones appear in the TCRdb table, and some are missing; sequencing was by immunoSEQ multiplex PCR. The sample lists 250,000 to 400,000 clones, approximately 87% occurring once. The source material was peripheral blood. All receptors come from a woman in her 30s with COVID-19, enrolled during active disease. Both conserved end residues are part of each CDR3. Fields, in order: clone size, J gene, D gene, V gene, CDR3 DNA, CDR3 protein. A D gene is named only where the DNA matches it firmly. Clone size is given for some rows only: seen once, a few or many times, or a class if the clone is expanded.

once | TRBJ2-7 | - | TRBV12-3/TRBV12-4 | TGTGCCAGCAGCCAGGCCAACGAGCAGTACTTC | CASSQANEQYF
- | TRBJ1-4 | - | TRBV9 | TGTGCCAGCAGCGTAGGAGGGATGAGGGAAAAACTGTTTTTT | CASSVGGMREKLFF
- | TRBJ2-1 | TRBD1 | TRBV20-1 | TGCAGTGCTAGTTTGTCAGGGGGCGGTTACAATGAGCAGTTCTTC | CSASLSGGGYNEQFF
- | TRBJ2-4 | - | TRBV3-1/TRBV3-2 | TGTGCCAGCAGCCATGGGCAGGCACTAGCCAAAAACATTCAGTACTTC | CASSHGQALAKNIQYF
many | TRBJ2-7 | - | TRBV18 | TGTGCCAGCTCCGGAGGGACTTTCCTCGAGCAGTACTTC | CASSGGTFLEQYF
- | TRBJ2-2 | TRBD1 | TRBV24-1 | TGTGCCACCAGTGATCCAGGGACAGGTAACACCGGGGAGCTGTTTTTT | CATSDPGTGNTGELFF
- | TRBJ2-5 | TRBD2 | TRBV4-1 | TGCGCCAGCGGCGGGACTAGCGGAGCCCAGTACTTC | CASGGTSGAQYF
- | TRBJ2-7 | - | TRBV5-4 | TGTGCCAGCAGCGGGAATACAGGAGTAGGAGAGCAGTACTTC | CASSGNTGVGEQYF
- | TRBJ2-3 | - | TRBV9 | TGTGCCAGCAGCGTATCAGGTCGGAAAGCGGACCGAAATACGCAGTATTTT | CASSVSGRKADRNTQYF
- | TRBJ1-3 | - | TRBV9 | TGTGCCAGCAGCCCCCTATATGGTTTCTCTGGAAACACCATATATTTT | CASSPLYGFSGNTIYF
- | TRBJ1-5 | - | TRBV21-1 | TGTGCCAGCAGCAAAGTGGGGACACCAAGTCCAAGCAATCAGCCCCAGCATTTT | CASSKVGTPSPSNQPQHF
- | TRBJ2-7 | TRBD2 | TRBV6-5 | TGTGCCAGCAGTCCGGGACTAGTCTACGAGCAGTACTTC | CASSPGLVYEQYF
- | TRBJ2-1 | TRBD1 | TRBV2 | TGTGCCAGCAGTGAAGGGACAGGGGGCTCATCGGGCAATGAGCAGTTCTTC | CASSEGTGGSSGNEQFF
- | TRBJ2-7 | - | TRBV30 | TGTGCCTGGAGTTCGCGGGGAACCTACGAGCAGTACTTC | CAWSSRGTYEQYF
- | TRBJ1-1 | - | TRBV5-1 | TGCGCCAGCAGCCGGGGCCCGGAGGGAGGGAACACTGAAGCTTTCTTT | CASSRGPEGGNTEAFF
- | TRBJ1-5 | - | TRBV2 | TGTGCCAGCGGTGGAGGGGGGGAGGTTCAGCCCCAGCATTTT | CASGGGGEVQPQHF
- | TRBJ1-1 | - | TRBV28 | TGTGCCAGCGCGCTCCCTTCGGGCAGGGGAGGGACTGAAGCTTTCTTT | CASALPSGRGGTEAFF
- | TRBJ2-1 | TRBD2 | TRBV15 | TGTGCCACCAGCAGAGATCGGGTCTCGGGAGGGGGTAATGAGCAGTTCTTC | CATSRDRVSGGGNEQFF
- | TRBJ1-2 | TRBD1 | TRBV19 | TGTGCCAGTAGTTTAAGCCGGGACAGACCCGGCTACACCTTC | CASSLSRDRPGYTF
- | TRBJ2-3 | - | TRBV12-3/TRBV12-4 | TGTGCCAGCAGCATCACAGATACGCAGTATTTT | CASSITDTQYF